The 6 T cell receptor beta chains given below trace back to one sample, sequenced in a study of blood T cell repertoires in COVID-19. Sequencing was performed with immunoSEQ multiplex PCR; in TCRdb, only in-frame clones are kept and a portion is missing. The sample has approximately 390,000 clones, around 87% seen once. The specimen was PBMCs or T cells enriched from blood (not recorded which). The source is a woman aged 45 to 65 who had recovered from COVID-19.

The rearrangement joins TRBV2 to TRBJ1-2; 9 positions agree with TRBD1. This CDR3 is 13 amino acids long. Germline V CDR1 and CDR2: SNHLY, FYNNEI. With V trimmed by 6 bases and J by 8 bases, 7 bases remained unmatched. The CDR3 spells CASRGQGMDGYTF. The CDR3 region has the DNA TGTGCCAGCAGGGGACAGGGAATGGACGGCTACACCTTC.

The rearrangement uses TRBV2 and TRBJ1-2; 7 bases fit TRBD1. Trimming took 5 bases from V and 8 from J; bases not matched to a gene: 2. Germline V gives CDR1 SNHLY, CDR2 FYNNEI. This CDR3 has 11 residues. Here the CDR3 reads CASSTGVGYTF. The CDR3 DNA is TGTGCCAGCAGTACAGGGGTAGGCTACACCTTC. Based on the CDR3 plus reference TRBV2 and TRBJ1-2, the full variable domain is EPEVTQTPSHQVTQMGQEVILRCVPISNHLYFYWYRQILGQKVEFLVSFYNNEISEKSEIFDDQFSVERPDGSNFTLKIRSTKLEDSAMYFCASSTGVGYTFGSGTRLTVV.

The gene calls are TRBV29-1 and TRBJ2-2; 10 nucleotides align to TRBD1. Trimming cost V 6 bases and J 5 bases; bases outside gene matches: 6. The CDR3 has 14 amino acids. CDR1 and CDR2 from the germline V gene are SQVTM and ANQGSEA. The CDR3 loop is CSVRQGARTGELFF. In nucleotides, the CDR3 is TGCAGCGTACGACAGGGGGCTAGGACCGGGGAGCTGTTTTTT.

The rearrangement uses TRBV2 and TRBJ1-6; TRBD1 is a possible D gene (5 bases). V lost 6 bases, J lost 9 bases, and 18 bases lay in between. The length of the CDR3 is 15 residues. Germline V gives CDR1 SNHLY, CDR2 FYNNEI. Written as DNA, the CDR3 is TGTGCCAGCAGCACGTCTGGCGGGGGGAGTTCACCCCTCCACTTT. It encodes CASSTSGGGSSPLHF.

The chain uses TRBV7-2 and TRBJ2-5; D may be TRBD1 (5 bases). V gave up 5 bases and J gave up 5 bases, with 21 bases separating them. The CDR3 length is 16 residues. The germline gives CDR1 SGHTA, CDR2 FQGNSA. The CDR3 is CASSRQYPAAGETQYF. DNA for the CDR3: TGTGCCAGCAGCCGCCAATACCCCGCCGCAGGGGAGACCCAGTACTTC.

This rearrangement joins TRBV7-6 to TRBJ2-2; TRBD1 aligns across 9 bases. This CDR3 comprises 13 residues. The V and J ends lost 5 bases and 7 bases, in that order; junction bases with no gene match: 2. Germline CDR1 SGHVS, CDR2 FNYEAQ. The CDR3 nucleotides are TGTGCCAGCAGCCGGGACAGGGTCGGGGAGCTGTTTTTT. Protein sequence: CASSRDRVGELFF.